This T cell receptor (beta chain) was sequenced during a study of CD8+CD57+ T cells in acquired aplastic anemia. This clonotype was detected a few times. All sequencing subjects had displayed CD8+CD57+ cell expansion on flow cytometry. In germline, CDR1 is MNHEY, CDR2 SMNVEV (reference sequence). This CDR3 region has 15 residues. Trimming left V 7 bases short and J 0 bases short, with 12 bases between. Profiling that covered TCR beta VDJ and CDR3 relied on genomic DNA as its template. TCRdb itself ran the reads through MiXCR, one entry per CDR3 protein. The sample lists 170,000 or so distinct CDR3 sequences; 63% were seen once.

Sequencing was performed on sorted CD4+, CD8+, or CD8+CD57+ T cells (not recorded which) from PBMCs. This chain connects TRBV27 to TRBJ2-2; D perhaps matches TRBD2 (5 bases). The TCR sequence derives from a human donor with aplastic anemia. The CDR3 region is CASTLAATNTGELFF. For the CDR3, the DNA is TGTGCCAGCACCCTAGCAGCCACGAACACCGGGGAGCTGTTTTTT.